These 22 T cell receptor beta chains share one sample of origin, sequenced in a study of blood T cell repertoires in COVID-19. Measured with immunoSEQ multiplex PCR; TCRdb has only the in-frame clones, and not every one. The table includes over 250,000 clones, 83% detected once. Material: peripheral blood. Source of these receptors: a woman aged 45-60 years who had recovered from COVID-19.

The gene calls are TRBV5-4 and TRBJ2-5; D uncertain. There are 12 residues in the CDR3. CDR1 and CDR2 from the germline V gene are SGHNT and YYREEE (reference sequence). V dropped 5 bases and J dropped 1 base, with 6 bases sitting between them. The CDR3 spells CASRTGQETQYF. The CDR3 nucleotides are TGTGCCAGCAGAACCGGCCAAGAGACCCAGTACTTC.

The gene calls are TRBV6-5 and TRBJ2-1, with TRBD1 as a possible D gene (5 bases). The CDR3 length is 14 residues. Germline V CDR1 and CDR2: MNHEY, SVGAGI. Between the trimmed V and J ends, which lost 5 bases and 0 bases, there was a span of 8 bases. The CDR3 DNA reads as TGTGCCAGCAGTCGGCAGGGCTCCTACAATGAGCAGTTCTTC. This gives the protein CASSRQGSYNEQFF.

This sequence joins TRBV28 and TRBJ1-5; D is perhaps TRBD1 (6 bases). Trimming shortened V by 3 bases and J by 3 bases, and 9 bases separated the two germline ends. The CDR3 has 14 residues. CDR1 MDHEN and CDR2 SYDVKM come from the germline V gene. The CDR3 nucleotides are TGTGCCAGCAGTTTGGGGGCCCTCAATCAGCCCCAGCATTTT. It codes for CASSLGALNQPQHF.

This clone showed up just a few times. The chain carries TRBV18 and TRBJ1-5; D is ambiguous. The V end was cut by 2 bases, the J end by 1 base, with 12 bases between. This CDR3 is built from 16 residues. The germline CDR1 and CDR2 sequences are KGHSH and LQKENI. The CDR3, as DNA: TGTGCCAGCTCACCAGGAGTCCCCGGGAGCAATCAGCCCCAGCATTTT. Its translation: CASSPGVPGSNQPQHF.

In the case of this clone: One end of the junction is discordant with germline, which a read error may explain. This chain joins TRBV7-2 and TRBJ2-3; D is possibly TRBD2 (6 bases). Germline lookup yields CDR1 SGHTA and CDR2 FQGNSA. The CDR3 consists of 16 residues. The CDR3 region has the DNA TGTGCCAGCAGATTAGCCTTAGCGGAAAAGGCAGATACGCAGTATTTT. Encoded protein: CASRLALAEKADTQYF. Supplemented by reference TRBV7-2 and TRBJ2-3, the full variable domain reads GAGVSQSPSNKVTEKGKDVELRCDPISGHTALYWYRQSLGQGLEFLIYFQGNSAPDKSGLPSDRFSAERTGGSVSTLTIQRTQQEDSAVYLCASRLALAEKADTQYFGPGTRLTVL.

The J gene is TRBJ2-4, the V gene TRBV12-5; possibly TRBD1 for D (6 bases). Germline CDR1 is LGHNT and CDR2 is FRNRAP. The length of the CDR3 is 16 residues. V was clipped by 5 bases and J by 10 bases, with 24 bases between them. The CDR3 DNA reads TGTGCTAGTGGTCGTTGCGCAGGGGACCCCTCAGGAATTCAGTACTTC. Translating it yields CASGRCAGDPSGIQYF.

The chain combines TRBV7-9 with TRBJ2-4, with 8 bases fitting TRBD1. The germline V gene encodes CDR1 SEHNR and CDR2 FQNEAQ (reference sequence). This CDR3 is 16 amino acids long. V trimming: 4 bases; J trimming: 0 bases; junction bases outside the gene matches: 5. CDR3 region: CASSSDRAGAKNIQYF. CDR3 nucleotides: TGTGCCAGCAGCTCGGACAGGGCAGGAGCCAAAAACATTCAGTACTTC.

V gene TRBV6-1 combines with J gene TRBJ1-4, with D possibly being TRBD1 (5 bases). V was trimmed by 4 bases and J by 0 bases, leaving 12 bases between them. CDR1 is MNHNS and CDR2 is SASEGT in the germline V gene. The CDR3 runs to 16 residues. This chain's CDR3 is CASSVRGDATNEKLFF. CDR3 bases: TGTGCCAGCAGTGTCCGGGGGGATGCAACTAATGAAAAACTGTTTTTT.

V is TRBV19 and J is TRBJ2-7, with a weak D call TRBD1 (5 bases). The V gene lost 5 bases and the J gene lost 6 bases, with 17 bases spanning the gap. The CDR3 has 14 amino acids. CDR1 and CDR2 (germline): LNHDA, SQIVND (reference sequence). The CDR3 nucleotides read TGTGCCAGTAGTGGGGCCTACAGGACCCGCGAGCAGTACTTC. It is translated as CASSGAYRTREQYF.

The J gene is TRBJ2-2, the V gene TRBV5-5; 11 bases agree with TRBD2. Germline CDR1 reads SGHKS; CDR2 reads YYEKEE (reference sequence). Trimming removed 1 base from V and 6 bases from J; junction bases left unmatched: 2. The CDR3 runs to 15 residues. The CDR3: CASSLLAGGSGELFF. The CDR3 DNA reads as TGTGCCAGCAGCTTGCTAGCGGGAGGATCCGGGGAGCTGTTTTTT.

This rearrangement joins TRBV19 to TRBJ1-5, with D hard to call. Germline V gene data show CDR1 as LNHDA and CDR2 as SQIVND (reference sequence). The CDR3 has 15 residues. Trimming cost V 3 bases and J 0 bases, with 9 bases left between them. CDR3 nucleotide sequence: TGTGCCAGTAGTATTTCCCCAGTTAGCAATCAGCCCCAGCATTTT. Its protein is CASSISPVSNQPQHF.

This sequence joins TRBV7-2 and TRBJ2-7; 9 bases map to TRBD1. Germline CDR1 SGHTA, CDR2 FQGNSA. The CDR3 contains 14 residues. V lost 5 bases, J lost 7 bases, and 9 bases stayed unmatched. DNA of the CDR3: TGTGCCAGCAGCCCCGGGACAGGGAGGAGAGAGCAGTACTTC. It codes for CASSPGTGRREQYF.

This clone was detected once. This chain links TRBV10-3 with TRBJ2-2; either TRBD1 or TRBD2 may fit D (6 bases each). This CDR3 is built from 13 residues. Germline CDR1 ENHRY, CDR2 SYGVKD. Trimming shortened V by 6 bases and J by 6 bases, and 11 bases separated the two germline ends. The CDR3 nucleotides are TGTGCCATCAGGGAGGGGGAGGCCGGGGAGCTGTTTTTT. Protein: CAIREGEAGELFF.

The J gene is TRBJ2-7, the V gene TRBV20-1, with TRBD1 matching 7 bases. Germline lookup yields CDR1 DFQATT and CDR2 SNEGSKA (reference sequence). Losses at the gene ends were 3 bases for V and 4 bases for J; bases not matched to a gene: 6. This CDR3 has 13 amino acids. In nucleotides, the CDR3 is TGCAGTGCTAGTGGGCAGGGGGTATACGAGCAGTACTTC. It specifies CSASGQGVYEQYF.

CDR3 region: CASSPAGLAGGLDTQYF. The CDR3 coding sequence is TGTGCCAGCAGCCCGGCGGGACTAGCGGGGGGGCTAGATACGCAGTATTTT. The chain has TRBV9 and TRBJ2-3; 16 bases match TRBD2. The germline V gene has CDR1 SGDLS and CDR2 YYNGEE. This CDR3 has 17 amino acids. V lost 4 bases and J lost 5; bases outside the gene matches: 7.

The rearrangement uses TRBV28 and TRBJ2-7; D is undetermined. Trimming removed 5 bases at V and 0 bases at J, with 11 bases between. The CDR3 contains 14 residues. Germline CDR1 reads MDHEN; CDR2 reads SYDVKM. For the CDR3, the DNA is TGTGCCAGCAGTCCCGACCGGAGCTCCTACGAGCAGTACTTC. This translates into CASSPDRSSYEQYF.

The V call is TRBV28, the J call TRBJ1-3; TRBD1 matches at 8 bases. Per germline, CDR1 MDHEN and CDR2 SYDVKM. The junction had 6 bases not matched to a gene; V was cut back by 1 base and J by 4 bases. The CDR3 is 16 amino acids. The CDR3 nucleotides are TGTGCCAGCAGTTTATTTGGACAGGGTAGGGGAAACACCATATATTTT. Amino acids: CASSLFGQGRGNTIYF.

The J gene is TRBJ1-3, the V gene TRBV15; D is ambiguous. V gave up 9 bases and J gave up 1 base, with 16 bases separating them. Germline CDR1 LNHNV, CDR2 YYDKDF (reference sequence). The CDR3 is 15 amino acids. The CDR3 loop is CATGRGRASGNTIYF. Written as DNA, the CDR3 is TGTGCCACAGGGCGGGGAAGGGCATCTGGAAACACCATATATTTT.

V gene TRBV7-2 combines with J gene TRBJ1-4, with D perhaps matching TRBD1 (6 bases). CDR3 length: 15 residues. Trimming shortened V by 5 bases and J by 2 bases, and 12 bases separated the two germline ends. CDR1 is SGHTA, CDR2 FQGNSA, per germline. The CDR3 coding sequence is TGTGCCAGCAGCCCTACCCAGGGGACTAATGAAAAACTGTTTTTT. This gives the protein CASSPTQGTNEKLFF.

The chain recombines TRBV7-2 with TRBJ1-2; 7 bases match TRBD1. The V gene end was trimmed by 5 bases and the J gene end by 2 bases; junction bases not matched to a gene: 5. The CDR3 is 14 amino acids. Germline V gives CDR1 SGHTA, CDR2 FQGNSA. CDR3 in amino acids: CASSRDSLNYGYTF. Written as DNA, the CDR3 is TGTGCCAGCAGCCGGGACAGCCTCAACTATGGCTACACCTTC.

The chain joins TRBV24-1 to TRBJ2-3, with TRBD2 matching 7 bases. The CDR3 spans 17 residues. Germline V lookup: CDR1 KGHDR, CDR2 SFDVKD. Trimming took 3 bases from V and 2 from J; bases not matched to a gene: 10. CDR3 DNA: TGTGCCACCAGTGATGTCGCTAGCGGCCATAACACAGATACGCAGTATTTT. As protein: CATSDVASGHNTDTQYF.

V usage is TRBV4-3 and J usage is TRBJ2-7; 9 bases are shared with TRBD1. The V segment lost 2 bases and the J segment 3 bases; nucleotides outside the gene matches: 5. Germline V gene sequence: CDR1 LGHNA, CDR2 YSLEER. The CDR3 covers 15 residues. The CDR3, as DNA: TGCGCCAGCAGCCAATCCACGGGACAGGGCTACGAGCAGTACTTC. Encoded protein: CASSQSTGQGYEQYF.